The 18 T cell receptor beta chains given below trace back to one sample, sequenced in a study of blood T cell repertoires in COVID-19. Sequencing was performed with immunoSEQ multiplex PCR; in TCRdb, only in-frame clones are kept and a portion is missing. Of around 250,000 clones listed, about 90% are singletons. Source material: PBMCs or T cells enriched from blood (not recorded which). The receptors were gathered from a human donor in a cohort exposed to, infected with or recovered from COVID-19 (not recorded which). The donor label of this sample is uncertain.

The rearrangement uses TRBV4-3 and TRBJ1-1; D might be TRBD1 (6 bases). V was cut by 0 bases and J by 2 bases, with 10 bases left in between. The CDR3 contains 15 residues. Germline assignment: CDR1 LGHNA and CDR2 YSLEER. The CDR3 sequence is CASSQDRRGNTEAFF. CDR3 nucleotide sequence: TGCGCCAGCAGCCAAGATCGCAGGGGCAACACTGAAGCTTTCTTT.

This clone has only one observation. V is TRBV7-8 and J is TRBJ2-7, with a weak D call TRBD2 (6 bases). The length of the CDR3 is 15 residues. Between the trimmed V and J ends, which lost 5 bases and 5 bases, there was a span of 19 bases. Germline V gene lookup returns CDR1 SGHVS and CDR2 FQNEAQ. CDR3: CASSRKGLSPNEQYF. The CDR3 DNA reads TGTGCCAGCAGCCGAAAAGGACTATCCCCCAACGAGCAGTACTTC.

Many counts were recorded for this clone. The chain carries TRBV24-1 and TRBJ2-2; D not certain. The CDR3 is 14 amino acids. Per germline, CDR1 KGHDR and CDR2 SFDVKD. CDR3 coding DNA: TGTGCTAGCCCTGGCGAGGTTGGAACCGGGGAGCTGTTTTTT. This sequence encodes CASPGEVGTGELFF.

This clone was seen only once. The chain recombines TRBV7-6 with TRBJ2-2, with D hard to call. Germline V gene data show CDR1 as SGHVS and CDR2 as FNYEAQ. The CDR3 length is 13 residues. Trimming pared 5 bases from V and 7 bases from J, leaving 11 bases between. CDR3 bases: TGTGCCAGCAGCCCCCGCGCCGGCGGGGAGCTGTTTTTT. Its protein is CASSPRAGGELFF.

The chain combines TRBV10-2 with TRBJ2-3, with D hard to call. The CDR3 is made up of 15 amino acids. Trimming removed 6 bases at V and 0 bases at J, with 13 bases between. Looked up from germline, CDR1 is WSHSY and CDR2 is SAAADI. CDR3 DNA: TGCGCCAGCAGATCGTGGAGTCCTAGCACAGATACGCAGTATTTT. Translated, it gives CASRSWSPSTDTQYF.

V gene TRBV2 combines with J gene TRBJ1-1; D gene ambiguous. V was pared by 6 bases and J by 1 base, with 9 bases between. Germline CDR1 SNHLY, CDR2 FYNNEI. The CDR3 consists of 13 residues. The CDR3 DNA follows: TGTGCCAGCAGACGACAAGCGAACACTGAAGCTTTCTTT. It specifies CASRRQANTEAFF.

This clone has a handful of counts. The V gene is TRBV7-9, the J gene TRBJ1-1, with D unresolved. Germline CDR1 reads SEHNR; CDR2 reads FQNEAQ (reference sequence). This CDR3 comprises 14 residues. The V end lost 4 bases, the J end lost 5 bases, and 14 bases lay between the germline ends. This CDR3 is CASSSYELQTEAFF. The CDR3 nucleotides read TGTGCCAGCAGCTCATATGAGCTCCAAACTGAAGCTTTCTTT.

The chain links TRBV4-1 to TRBJ1-4; D not certain. Looked up from germline, CDR1 is MGHRA and CDR2 is YSYEKL. The CDR3 totals 17 residues. V was clipped by 1 base and J by 3 bases, with 15 bases between them. The CDR3 spells CASSQVFGKRANEKLFF. Here the CDR3 DNA reads TGCGCCAGCAGCCAAGTATTTGGTAAGAGGGCTAATGAAAAACTGTTTTTT.

V is TRBV7-9 and J is TRBJ1-2; D might be TRBD1 (6 bases). CDR1 is SEHNR and CDR2 is FQNEAQ in the germline V gene (reference sequence). This CDR3 has 13 residues. Trimming left V 2 bases short and J 6 bases short, with 10 bases between. CDR3: CASSLRTEDGYTF. Written as DNA, the CDR3 is TGTGCCAGCAGCTTAAGGACAGAAGATGGCTACACCTTC.

The chain recombines TRBV6-2 or TRBV6-3 with TRBJ2-1; a weak D match, TRBD2 (6 bases). Between the trimmed V and J ends, which lost 2 bases and 0 bases, there was a span of 8 bases. Germline CDR1 reads MNHEY; CDR2 reads SVGEGT. The CDR3 loop spans 15 amino acids. The CDR3 region has the DNA TGTGCCAGCAGTTACGGGGGGAGCTCCTACAATGAGCAGTTCTTC. Protein sequence: CASSYGGSSYNEQFF.

The CDR3, as DNA: TGTGCCAGCAGCTTGGGACAGTATGAAAAACTGTTTTTT. Encoded protein: CASSLGQYEKLFF. This chain uses TRBV5-6 with TRBJ1-4; weak D call: TRBD1 (5 bases). The CDR3 spans 13 residues. Looked up from germline, CDR1 is SGHDT and CDR2 is YYEEEE. The V end lost 0 bases, the J end lost 6 bases, and 6 bases lay between the germline ends.

This clone was seen only once. The chain has TRBV11-3 and TRBJ1-1, with 7 bases lining up with TRBD1. V lost 4 bases, J lost 4 bases, and 3 bases stayed unmatched. Germline CDR1 SGHNT, CDR2 YENEEA. CDR3 length equals 13 residues. The CDR3 bases are TGTGCCAGCAGCTCCAACAGGGGCACTGAAGCTTTCTTT. It codes for CASSSNRGTEAFF.

This clone was recorded a few times. CDR3 sequence: CASSQARGANSPLHF. CDR3 sequence (DNA): TGTGCCAGCAGCCAAGCTCGGGGGGCAAACTCACCCCTCCACTTT. The chain combines TRBV11-2 with TRBJ1-6; TRBD1 might be the D (6 bases). Germline CDR1 and CDR2: SGHAT and FQNNGV. V was trimmed by 5 bases and J by 10 bases, leaving 18 bases between them. The CDR3 length is 15 residues.

The V gene is TRBV12-3 or TRBV12-4, the J gene TRBJ1-4; TRBD1 might be the D (6 bases). This CDR3 has 11 amino acids. Between the trimmed V and J ends, which lost 5 bases and 13 bases, there was a span of 11 bases. The CDR3 DNA sequence: TGTGCCAGCAGTCAGCAGGGGCGACTGTTTTTT. It translates to CASSQQGRLFF.

In its sample, this clone was seen once. Other DNA sequences in the sample encode the same CDR3. The V and J genes are TRBV7-9 and TRBJ1-2; possible D gene TRBD1, 6 bases. Germline-derived CDR1 and CDR2 are SEHNR and FQNEAQ (reference sequence). The germline V and J ends were trimmed by 1 base and 6 bases, with 9 bases remaining between them. CDR3 length equals 13 residues. The CDR3 nucleotides are TGTGCCAGCAGCTTAGGACAGGTGGATGGCTACACCTTC. It specifies CASSLGQVDGYTF. Variable domain in full (rest from reference TRBV7-9 and TRBJ1-2): DTGVSQNPRHKITKRGQNVTFRCDPISEHNRLYWYRQTLGQGPEFLTYFQNEAQLEKSRLLSDRFSAERPKGSFSTLEIQRTEQGDSAMYLCASSLGQVDGYTFGSGTRLTVV.

V gene TRBV6-1 combines with J gene TRBJ1-5; TRBD1 matches at 9 bases. Germline CDR1 MNHNS, CDR2 SASEGT. V trimming: 3 bases; J trimming: 6 bases; junction bases outside the gene matches: 3. The length of the CDR3 is 14 residues. The CDR3: CASSEGQGVQPQHF. The CDR3 DNA reads TGTGCCAGCAGTGAGGGACAGGGAGTTCAGCCCCAGCATTTT.

The genes are TRBV29-1 and TRBJ1-1; no clear D. The CDR3 is 11 amino acids. Germline V lookup: CDR1 SQVTM, CDR2 ANQGSEA. The ends were cut back, 4 bases at V and 5 bases at J, with 8 bases in the middle. The CDR3 coding sequence is TGCAGCGTTGGCCCCAGGACTGAAGCTTTCTTT. Translated, it gives CSVGPRTEAFF.

This clone was observed a single time. The chain has TRBV27 and TRBJ2-1; tentative D call: TRBD1 (5 bases). Germline CDR1 is MNHEY and CDR2 is SMNVEV (reference sequence). The CDR3 sequence is 13 residues long. The V end lost 6 bases, the J end lost 0 bases, and 6 bases lay between the germline ends. Here the CDR3 reads CASRQGSYNEQFF. The DNA for the CDR3 is TGTGCCAGCAGGCAGGGCTCCTACAATGAGCAGTTCTTC.